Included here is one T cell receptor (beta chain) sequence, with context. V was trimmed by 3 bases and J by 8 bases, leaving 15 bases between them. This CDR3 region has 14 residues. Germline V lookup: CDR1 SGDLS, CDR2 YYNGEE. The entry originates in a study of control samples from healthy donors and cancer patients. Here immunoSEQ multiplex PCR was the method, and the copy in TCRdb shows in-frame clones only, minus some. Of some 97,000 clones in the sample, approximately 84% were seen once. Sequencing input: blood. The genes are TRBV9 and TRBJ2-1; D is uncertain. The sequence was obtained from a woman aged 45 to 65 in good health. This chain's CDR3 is CASSAMDPVDEQFF. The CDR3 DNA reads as TGTGCCAGCAGCGCAATGGATCCAGTCGATGAGCAGTTCTTC.